The clone carrying this T cell receptor beta chain was recorded only once. Germline V gene sequence: CDR1 MDHEN, CDR2 SYDVKM. Unmatched junction bases numbered 5, after V lost 6 bases and J lost 4 bases. The length of the CDR3 is 13 residues. The record originates from a study of blood T cell repertoires in COVID-19. Looking at the study overall: COVID-19 samples collected from the United States, Italy and Spain covered acute and convalescent phases. PBMCs, B-cell-depleted T cells, or T cells were the source of the cDNA or gDNA that made up the material.

Original analysis: Amplification with reference gene primers provided the estimates of nucleated cell counts. Assay: immunoSEQ multiplex PCR; the TCRdb copy retains only in-frame clones and omits some. V, J and clone size are those of that table, while D and trimming were read from the DNA. The table has approximately 130,000 clones, roughly nine tenths seen once. The sequence came from an older man with active or convalescent COVID-19. The chain links TRBV28 to TRBJ1-1; 7 bases line up with TRBD1. Sequencing used peripheral blood. The CDR3 spells CASRRTGATEAFF. The CDR3 DNA reads as TGTGCCAGCAGACGTACAGGGGCCACTGAAGCTTTCTTT.